This is a list of T cell receptor beta chains from one sample in a study of T cell responses to AZD1222 COVID-19 vaccine. TCRdb's copy holds only in-frame clones and misses some; the assay was immunoSEQ multiplex PCR. The repertoire includes about 94,000 clones, 88% of them detected once, and around an eighth sits in the top ten. Sequenced here: peripheral blood, sampled 28 days after the second AZD1222 dose. These receptors were obtained from an adult who received the AZD1222 COVID-19 vaccine. The CDR3 runs from the conserved cysteine through the conserved F or W. Fields, in order: clone size, J gene, D gene, CDR3 length, V gene, CDR3 protein, CDR3 DNA. D genes are given only for firm matches. Clone size appears in some rows only: once, few, many, or a class for an expanded clone.

size: .; J: TRBJ2-3; D: .; length: 14; V: TRBV2; CDR3: CASLGAPSTDTQYF; DNA: TGTGCCAGCCTAGGGGCACCGAGCACAGATACGCAGTATTTT
size: .; J: TRBJ2-4; D: .; length: 15; V: TRBV3-1/TRBV3-2; CDR3: CASSQVGSIGDIQYF; DNA: TGTGCCAGCAGCCAAGTCGGGAGCATCGGCGACATTCAGTACTTC
size: .; J: TRBJ2-1; D: .; length: 13; V: TRBV2; CDR3: CASRGPNYNEQFF; DNA: TGTGCCAGCAGGGGGCCGAACTACAATGAGCAGTTCTTC
size: .; J: TRBJ2-5; D: .; length: 14; V: TRBV19; CDR3: CASSIAVGPRSQYF; DNA: TGTGCCAGTAGTATAGCGGTAGGGCCAAGGTCCCAGTACTTC
size: .; J: TRBJ1-2; D: .; length: 13; V: TRBV5-1; CDR3: CASTPDRHYGYTF; DNA: TGCGCCAGCACCCCGGACCGCCACTATGGCTACACCTTC
size: once; J: TRBJ2-5; D: TRBD2; length: 16; V: TRBV5-8; CDR3: CASRRGGPGHQETQYF; DNA: TGTGCCAGCAGGCGCGGGGGGCCGGGACACCAAGAGACCCAGTACTTC
size: .; J: TRBJ1-1; D: TRBD1; length: 14; V: TRBV27; CDR3: CASTTTGVGTEAFF; DNA: TGTGCCAGCACCACCACAGGGGTTGGAACTGAAGCTTTCTTT
size: .; J: TRBJ1-2; D: .; length: 15; V: TRBV9; CDR3: CASSARGRGNYGYTF; DNA: TGTGCCAGCAGCGCCCGAGGACGGGGTAACTATGGCTACACCTTC
size: .; J: TRBJ1-1; D: .; length: 13; V: TRBV10-1; CDR3: CASSESILAEAFF; DNA: TGCGCCAGCAGTGAGTCAATCTTGGCAGAAGCTTTCTTT
size: .; J: TRBJ2-2; D: .; length: 14; V: TRBV5-1; CDR3: CASSLDPNTGELFF; DNA: TGCGCCAGCAGCTTGGACCCGAACACCGGGGAGCTGTTTTTT
size: .; J: TRBJ1-1; D: .; length: 13; V: TRBV7-2; CDR3: CASSATQGSIAFF; DNA: TGTGCCAGCAGCGCAACACAGGGTAGTATAGCTTTCTTT
size: .; J: TRBJ2-2; D: .; length: 14; V: TRBV4-2; CDR3: CASSQDISGGELFF; DNA: TGTGCCAGCAGCCAAGATATCTCGGGCGGGGAGCTGTTTTTT
size: .; J: TRBJ2-3; D: .; length: 16; V: TRBV5-6; CDR3: CASSWGGVGNTDTQYF; DNA: TGTGCCAGCAGCTGGGGGGGCGTTGGGAACACAGATACGCAGTATTTT
size: .; J: TRBJ2-5; D: .; length: 16; V: TRBV5-8; CDR3: CASSPGAGVEAETQYF; DNA: TGTGCCAGCAGCCCGGGGGCCGGGGTAGAGGCTGAGACCCAGTACTTC
size: .; J: TRBJ2-5; D: .; length: 13; V: TRBV10-3; CDR3: CAISDSREETQYF; DNA: TGTGCCATCAGTGACTCCCGCGAGGAGACCCAGTACTTC
size: .; J: TRBJ1-2; D: .; length: 15; V: TRBV14; CDR3: CASSQQGPPSYGYTF; DNA: TGTGCCAGCAGCCAACAGGGCCCCCCTTCGTATGGCTACACCTTC
size: .; J: TRBJ1-6; D: .; length: 16; V: TRBV7-9; CDR3: CASSLGAGRVYSPLHF; DNA: TGTGCCAGCAGCTTAGGTGCGGGCAGGGTATATTCACCCCTCCACTTT
size: .; J: TRBJ2-2; D: TRBD1; length: 15; V: TRBV13; CDR3: CASSSRDRGTGELFF; DNA: TGTGCCAGCAGTTCCCGGGACAGGGGAACCGGGGAGCTGTTTTTT
size: .; J: TRBJ2-5; D: .; length: 15; V: TRBV5-1; CDR3: CASSLDRFQGETQYF; DNA: TGCGCCAGCAGCTTAGACAGGTTTCAAGGGGAGACCCAGTACTTC
size: .; J: TRBJ1-2; D: TRBD1; length: 15; V: TRBV13; CDR3: CASSLHRGTYYGYTF; DNA: TGTGCCAGCAGTCTCCACAGGGGTACTTACTATGGCTACACCTTC
size: .; J: TRBJ2-2; D: .; length: 17; V: TRBV30; CDR3: CAWSHGGLGLNTGELFF; DNA: TGTGCCTGGAGTCACGGGGGACTGGGACTGAACACCGGGGAGCTGTTTTTT
size: .; J: TRBJ2-2; D: .; length: 14; V: TRBV6-5; CDR3: CASSYVGQGGELFF; DNA: TGTGCCAGCAGTTACGTAGGGCAGGGCGGGGAGCTGTTTTTT
size: .; J: TRBJ2-1; D: .; length: 17; V: TRBV11-2; CDR3: CASSYRGGGSSYNEQFF; DNA: TGTGCCAGCAGCTACAGGGGTGGCGGGAGTTCCTACAATGAGCAGTTCTTC
size: .; J: TRBJ2-3; D: TRBD1; length: 16; V: TRBV4-2; CDR3: CASSLRTGTRADTQYF; DNA: TGTGCCAGCAGCCTTCGGACAGGGACGCGGGCAGATACGCAGTATTTT
size: .; J: TRBJ2-3; D: .; length: 15; V: TRBV6-5; CDR3: CASTPWGASTDTQYF; DNA: TGTGCCAGCACCCCTTGGGGGGCTAGCACAGATACGCAGTATTTT
size: .; J: TRBJ2-4; D: .; length: 12; V: TRBV18; CDR3: CASSSEARDVYF; DNA: TGTGCCAGCTCGTCTGAGGCCAGGGACGTTTACTTC
size: .; J: TRBJ1-6; D: .; length: 16; V: TRBV7-2; CDR3: CASSLVGGSYNSPLHF; DNA: TGTGCCAGCAGCTTAGTGGGCGGGTCCTATAATTCACCCCTCCACTTT
size: .; J: TRBJ1-6; D: .; length: 14; V: TRBV7-9; CDR3: CASSLGNENSPLHF; DNA: TGTGCCAGCAGCTTAGGGAACGAAAATTCACCCCTCCACTTT
size: .; J: TRBJ2-2; D: TRBD1; length: 14; V: TRBV6-5; CDR3: CASADRVFAGELFF; DNA: TGTGCCAGCGCGGACAGGGTATTCGCCGGGGAGCTGTTTTTT
size: .; J: TRBJ1-1; D: .; length: 13; V: TRBV5-1; CDR3: CASSLAGGAEAFF; DNA: TGCGCCAGCAGCTTGGCCGGGGGAGCAGAAGCTTTCTTT
size: .; J: TRBJ1-4; D: .; length: 12; V: TRBV28; CDR3: CASTGGSEKLFF; DNA: TGTGCCAGCACCGGGGGGAGTGAAAAACTGTTTTTT
size: .; J: TRBJ2-5; D: TRBD1; length: 16; V: TRBV4-3; CDR3: CASSQAGTGGWETQYF; DNA: TGCGCCAGCAGCCAAGCGGGGACAGGGGGCTGGGAGACCCAGTACTTC
size: .; J: TRBJ1-1; D: .; length: 11; V: TRBV28; CDR3: CASSQDVIAFF; DNA: TGTGCCAGCAGCCAAGACGTGATCGCTTTCTTT
size: .; J: TRBJ1-6; D: .; length: 12; V: TRBV6-6; CDR3: CASTTRGSPLHF; DNA: TGTGCCAGCACCACGAGGGGTTCACCCCTCCACTTT
size: .; J: TRBJ2-7; D: .; length: 11; V: TRBV29-1; CDR3: CSVEWQGEQYF; DNA: TGCAGCGTTGAATGGCAGGGTGAGCAGTACTTC
size: once; J: TRBJ1-3; D: TRBD1; length: 14; V: TRBV30; CDR3: CAWSIQGSGNTIYF; DNA: TGTGCCTGGAGCATACAGGGGTCTGGAAACACCATATATTTT
size: .; J: TRBJ2-1; D: .; length: 16; V: TRBV7-9; CDR3: CASSDIAAPSYNEQFF; DNA: TGTGCCAGCAGCGACATAGCGGCCCCCTCCTACAATGAGCAGTTCTTC
size: .; J: TRBJ1-6; D: TRBD1; length: 17; V: TRBV5-1; CDR3: CASSSQGGSQIGSPLHF; DNA: TGCGCCAGCAGCTCACAGGGGGGATCCCAAATCGGTTCACCCCTCCACTTT
size: .; J: TRBJ2-7; D: .; length: 13; V: TRBV7-8; CDR3: CASSSRDTLEQYF; DNA: TGTGCCAGCAGCTCCCGGGACACTCTCGAGCAGTACTTC
size: once; J: TRBJ1-1; D: .; length: 14; V: TRBV7-3; CDR3: CASSLSVDGTEAFF; DNA: TGTGCCAGCAGCTTAAGTGTGGACGGCACTGAAGCTTTCTTT
size: .; J: TRBJ2-1; D: TRBD2; length: 15; V: TRBV5-1; CDR3: CASSLAGGRGNEQFF; DNA: TGCGCCAGCAGCTTGGCGGGAGGGAGAGGAAATGAGCAGTTCTTC
size: once; J: TRBJ2-7; D: TRBD1; length: 14; V: TRBV6-4; CDR3: CASSRDRGPWEQYF; DNA: TGTGCCAGCAGTCGGGACAGGGGCCCTTGGGAGCAGTACTTC
size: few; J: TRBJ2-7; D: TRBD1; length: 14; V: TRBV11-2; CDR3: CASSLDRGFGEQYF; DNA: TGTGCCAGCAGCTTAGACAGGGGGTTCGGCGAGCAGTACTTC